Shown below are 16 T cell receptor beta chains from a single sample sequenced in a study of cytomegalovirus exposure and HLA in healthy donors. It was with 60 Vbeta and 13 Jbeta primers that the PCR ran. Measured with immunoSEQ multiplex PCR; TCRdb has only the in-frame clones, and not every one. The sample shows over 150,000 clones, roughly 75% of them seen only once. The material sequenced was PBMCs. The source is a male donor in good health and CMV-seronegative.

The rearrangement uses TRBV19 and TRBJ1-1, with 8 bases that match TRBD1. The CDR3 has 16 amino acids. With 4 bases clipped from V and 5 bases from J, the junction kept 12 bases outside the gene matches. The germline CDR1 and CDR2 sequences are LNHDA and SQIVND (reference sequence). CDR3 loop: CASSTIAGTGATEAFF. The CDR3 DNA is TGTGCCAGTAGTACTATCGCCGGGACAGGTGCAACTGAAGCTTTCTTT.

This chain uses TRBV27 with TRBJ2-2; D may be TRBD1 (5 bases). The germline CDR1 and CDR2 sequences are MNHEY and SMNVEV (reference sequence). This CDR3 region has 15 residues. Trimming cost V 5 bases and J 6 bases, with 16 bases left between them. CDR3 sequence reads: CASSLRTWGAGELFF. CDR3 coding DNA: TGTGCCAGCAGTCTCCGCACGTGGGGCGCCGGGGAGCTGTTTTTT.

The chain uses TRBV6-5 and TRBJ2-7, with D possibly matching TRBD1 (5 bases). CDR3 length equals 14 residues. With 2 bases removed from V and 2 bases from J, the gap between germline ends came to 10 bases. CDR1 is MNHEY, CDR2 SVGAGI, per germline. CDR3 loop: CASSYDKGTYEQYF. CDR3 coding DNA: TGTGCCAGCAGTTACGATAAGGGGACCTACGAGCAGTACTTC.

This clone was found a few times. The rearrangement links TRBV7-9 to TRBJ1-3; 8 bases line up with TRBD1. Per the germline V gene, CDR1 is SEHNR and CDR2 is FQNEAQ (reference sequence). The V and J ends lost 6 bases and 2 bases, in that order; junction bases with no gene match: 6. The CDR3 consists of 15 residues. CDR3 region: CASRAAGGPGNTIYF. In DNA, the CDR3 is TGTGCCAGCAGGGCTGCAGGGGGCCCTGGAAACACCATATATTTT.

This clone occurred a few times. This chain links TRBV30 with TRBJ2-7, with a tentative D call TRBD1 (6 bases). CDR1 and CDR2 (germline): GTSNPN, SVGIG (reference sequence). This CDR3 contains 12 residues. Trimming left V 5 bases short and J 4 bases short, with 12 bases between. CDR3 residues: CAWQLGGYEQYF. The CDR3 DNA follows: TGTGCCTGGCAGTTAGGGGGTTACGAGCAGTACTTC.

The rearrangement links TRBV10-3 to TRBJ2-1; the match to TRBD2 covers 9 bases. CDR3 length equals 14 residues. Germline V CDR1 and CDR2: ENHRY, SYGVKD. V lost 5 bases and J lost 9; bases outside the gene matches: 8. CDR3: CAISPAGGSTEQFF. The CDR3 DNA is TGTGCCATCAGTCCAGCGGGGGGTTCTACTGAGCAGTTCTTC.

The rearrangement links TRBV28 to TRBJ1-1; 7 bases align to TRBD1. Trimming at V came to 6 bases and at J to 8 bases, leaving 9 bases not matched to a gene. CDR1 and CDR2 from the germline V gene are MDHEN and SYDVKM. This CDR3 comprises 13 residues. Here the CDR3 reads CASRGSGQEEAFF. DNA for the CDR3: TGTGCCAGCAGGGGGTCAGGACAGGAAGAAGCTTTCTTT.

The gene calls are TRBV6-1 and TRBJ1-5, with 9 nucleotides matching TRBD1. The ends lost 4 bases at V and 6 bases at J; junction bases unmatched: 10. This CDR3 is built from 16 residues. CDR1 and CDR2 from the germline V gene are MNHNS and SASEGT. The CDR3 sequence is CASSGTPGQGSQPQHF. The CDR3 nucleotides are TGTGCCAGCAGTGGAACGCCGGGACAGGGAAGTCAGCCCCAGCATTTT.

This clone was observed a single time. CDR3 sequence: CASSSPKIAGYYNEQFF. The CDR3 region has the DNA TGTGCCAGCAGTTCCCCAAAAATAGCGGGCTACTACAATGAGCAGTTCTTC. V is TRBV27 and J is TRBJ2-1; 7 bases are a match to TRBD2. CDR1 is MNHEY and CDR2 is SMNVEV in the germline V gene (reference sequence). The CDR3 is made up of 17 amino acids. V lost 4 bases and J lost 3; bases outside the gene matches: 12.

CDR3 in DNA: TGTGCCAGCAGTTTTAGAGGGACAGGGGCCTACGAGCAGTACTTC. Translated: CASSFRGTGAYEQYF. The chain is built from TRBV28 and TRBJ2-7, with 10 bases identical to TRBD1. The ends lost 3 bases at V and 2 bases at J; junction bases unmatched: 4. CDR1 MDHEN and CDR2 SYDVKM come from the germline V gene. CDR3 size: 15 residues. The full variable domain, in which reference TRBV28 and TRBJ2-7 provide the parts outside the CDR3, is DVKVTQSSRYLVKRTGEKVFLECVQDMDHENMFWYRQDPGLGLRLIYFSYDVKMKEKGDIPEGYSVSREKKERFSLILESASTNQTSMYLCASSFRGTGAYEQYFGPGTRLTVT.

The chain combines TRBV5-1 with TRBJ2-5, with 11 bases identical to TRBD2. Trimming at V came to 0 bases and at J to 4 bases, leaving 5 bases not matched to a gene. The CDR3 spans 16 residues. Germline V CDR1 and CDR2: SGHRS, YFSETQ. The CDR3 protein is CASSLVSGTSGETQYF. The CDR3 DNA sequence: TGCGCCAGCAGCTTGGTTTCCGGGACTAGCGGAGAGACCCAGTACTTC. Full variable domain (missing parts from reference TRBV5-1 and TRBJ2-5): KAGVTQTPRYLIKTRGQQVTLSCSPISGHRSVSWYQQTPGQGLQFLFEYFSETQRNKGNFPGRFSGRQFSNSRSEMNVSTLELGDSALYLCASSLVSGTSGETQYFGPGTRLLVL.

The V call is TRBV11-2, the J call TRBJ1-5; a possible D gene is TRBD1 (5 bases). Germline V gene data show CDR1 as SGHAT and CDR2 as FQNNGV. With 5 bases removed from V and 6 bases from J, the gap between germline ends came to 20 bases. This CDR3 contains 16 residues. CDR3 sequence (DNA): TGTGCCAGCAGCCCACGCCCAGGGAGGGCGCTTCAGCCCCAGCATTTT. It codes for CASSPRPGRALQPQHF.

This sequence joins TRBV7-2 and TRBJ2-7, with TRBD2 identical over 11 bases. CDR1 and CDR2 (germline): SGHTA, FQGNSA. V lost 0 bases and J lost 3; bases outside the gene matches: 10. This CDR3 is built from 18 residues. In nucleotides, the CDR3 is TGTGCCAGCAGCTTAGCCACAAGACAAACTAGCGGGAGCTACGAGCAGTACTTC. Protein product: CASSLATRQTSGSYEQYF.

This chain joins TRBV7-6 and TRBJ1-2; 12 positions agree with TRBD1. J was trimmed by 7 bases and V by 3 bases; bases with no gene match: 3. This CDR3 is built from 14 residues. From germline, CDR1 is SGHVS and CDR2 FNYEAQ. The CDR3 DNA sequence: TGTGCCAGCAGCTTGGGACAGGGGGCTATTGGCTACACCTTC. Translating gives CASSLGQGAIGYTF.

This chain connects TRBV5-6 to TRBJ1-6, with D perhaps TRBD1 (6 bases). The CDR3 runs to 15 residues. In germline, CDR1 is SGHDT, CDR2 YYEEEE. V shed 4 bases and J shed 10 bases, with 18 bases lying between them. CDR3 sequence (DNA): TGTGCCAGCAGCAGGGTCCCGGGACATGAATCACCCCTCCACTTT. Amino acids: CASSRVPGHESPLHF. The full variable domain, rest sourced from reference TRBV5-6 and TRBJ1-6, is DAGVTQSPTHLIKTRGQQVTLRCSPKSGHDTVSWYQQALGQGPQFIFQYYEEEERQRGNFPDRFSGHQFPNYSSELNVNALLLGDSALYLCASSRVPGHESPLHFGNGTRLTVT.

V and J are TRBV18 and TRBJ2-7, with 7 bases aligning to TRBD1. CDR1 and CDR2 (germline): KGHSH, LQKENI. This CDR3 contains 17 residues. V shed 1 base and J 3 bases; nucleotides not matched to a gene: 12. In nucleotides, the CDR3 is TGTGCCAGCTCACCACTAATGACCGGGACAGAAGGCTACGAGCAGTACTTC. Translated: CASSPLMTGTEGYEQYF. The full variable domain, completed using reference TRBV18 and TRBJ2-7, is NAGVMQNPRHLVRRRGQEARLRCSPMKGHSHVYWYRQLPEEGLKFMVYLQKENIIDESGMPKERFSAEFPKEGPSILRIQQVVRGDSAAYFCASSPLMTGTEGYEQYFGPGTRLTVT.